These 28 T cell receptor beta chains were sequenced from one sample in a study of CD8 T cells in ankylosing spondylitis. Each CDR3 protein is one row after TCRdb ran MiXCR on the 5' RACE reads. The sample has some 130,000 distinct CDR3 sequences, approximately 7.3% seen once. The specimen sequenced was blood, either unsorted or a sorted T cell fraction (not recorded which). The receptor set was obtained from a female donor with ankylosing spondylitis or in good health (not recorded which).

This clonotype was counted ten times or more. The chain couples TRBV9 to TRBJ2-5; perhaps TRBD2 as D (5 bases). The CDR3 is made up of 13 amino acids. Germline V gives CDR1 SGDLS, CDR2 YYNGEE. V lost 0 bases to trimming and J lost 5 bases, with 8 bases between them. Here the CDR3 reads CASSVGGSETQYF. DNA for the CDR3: TGTGCCAGCAGCGTAGGAGGGTCGGAGACCCAGTACTTC.

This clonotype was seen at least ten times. The CDR3 protein is CASRNNEQFF. The CDR3 DNA sequence: TGTGCCAGCAGAAACAATGAGCAGTTCTTC. This chain uses TRBV7-2 with TRBJ2-1; D call uncertain. The CDR3 is 10 amino acids. The V gene lost 6 bases and the J gene lost 5 bases, with 2 bases spanning the gap. The germline V gene encodes CDR1 SGHTA and CDR2 FQGNSA. The full variable domain, in which reference TRBV7-2 and TRBJ2-1 provide the parts outside the CDR3, is GAGVSQSPSNKVTEKGKDVELRCDPISGHTALYWYRQSLGQGLEFLIYFQGNSAPDKSGLPSDRFSAERTGGSVSTLTIQRTQQEDSAVYLCASRNNEQFFGPGTRLTVL.

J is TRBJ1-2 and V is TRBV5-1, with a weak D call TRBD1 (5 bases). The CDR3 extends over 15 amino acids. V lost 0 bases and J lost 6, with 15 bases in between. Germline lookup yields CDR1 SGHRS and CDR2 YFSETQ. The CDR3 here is CASSLAGKTENGYTF. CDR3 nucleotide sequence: TGCGCCAGCAGCTTGGCGGGGAAGACAGAAAATGGCTACACCTTC.

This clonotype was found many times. The CDR3 bases are TGTGCCACCAGCGGACAGGGTAACACCGGGGAGCTGTTTTTT. Protein sequence: CATSGQGNTGELFF. The chain has TRBV24-1 and TRBJ2-2; TRBD1 aligns across 8 bases. The junction had 2 bases not matched to a gene; V was cut back by 7 bases and J by 2 bases. CDR3 length equals 14 residues. Germline CDR1 and CDR2: KGHDR and SFDVKD.

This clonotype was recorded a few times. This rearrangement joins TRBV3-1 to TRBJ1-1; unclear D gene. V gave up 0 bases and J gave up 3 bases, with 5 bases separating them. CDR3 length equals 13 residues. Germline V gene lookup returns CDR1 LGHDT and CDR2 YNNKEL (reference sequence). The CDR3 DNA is TGTGCCAGCAGCCAAGAAGGGCACACTGAAGCTTTCTTT. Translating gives CASSQEGHTEAFF.

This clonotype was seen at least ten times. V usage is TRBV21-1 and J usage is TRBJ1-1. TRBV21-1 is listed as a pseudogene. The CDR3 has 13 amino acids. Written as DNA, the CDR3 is TGTGCCAGCGCCCTCGGGGGGGGAACTGAAGCTTTCTTT. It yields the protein CASALGGGTEAFF.

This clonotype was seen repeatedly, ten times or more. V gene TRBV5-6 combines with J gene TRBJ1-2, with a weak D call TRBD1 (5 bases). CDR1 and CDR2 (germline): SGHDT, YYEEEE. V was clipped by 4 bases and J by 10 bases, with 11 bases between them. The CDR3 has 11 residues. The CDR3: CASSATGDYTF. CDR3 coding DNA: TGTGCCAGCAGCGCTACGGGGGACTACACCTTC.

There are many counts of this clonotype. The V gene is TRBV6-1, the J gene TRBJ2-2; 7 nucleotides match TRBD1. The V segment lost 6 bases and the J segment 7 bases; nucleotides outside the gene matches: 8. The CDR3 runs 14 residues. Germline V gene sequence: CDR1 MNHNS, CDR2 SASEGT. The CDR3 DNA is TGTGCCAGCAGACCAACAGGGGACGGCGGGGAGCTGTTTTTT. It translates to CASRPTGDGGELFF.

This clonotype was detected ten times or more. For the CDR3, the DNA is TGTGCCAGCATCAAAAGGGGACAACCGGGGGGCTACACCTTC. It yields the protein CASIKRGQPGGYTF. The rearrangement uses TRBV6-1 and TRBJ1-2, with a weak D call TRBD1 (6 bases). Germline V gene data show CDR1 as MNHNS and CDR2 as SASEGT. Trimming took off 7 bases at V and 8 bases at J, with 20 bases between the two ends. CDR3 size: 14 residues.

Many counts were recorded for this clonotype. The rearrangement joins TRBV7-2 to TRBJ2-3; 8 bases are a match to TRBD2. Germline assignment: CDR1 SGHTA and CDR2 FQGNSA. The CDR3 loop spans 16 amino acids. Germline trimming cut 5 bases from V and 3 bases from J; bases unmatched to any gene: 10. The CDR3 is CASSPVVGGATDTQYF. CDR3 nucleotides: TGTGCCAGCAGCCCTGTGGTCGGGGGGGCAACAGATACGCAGTATTTT.

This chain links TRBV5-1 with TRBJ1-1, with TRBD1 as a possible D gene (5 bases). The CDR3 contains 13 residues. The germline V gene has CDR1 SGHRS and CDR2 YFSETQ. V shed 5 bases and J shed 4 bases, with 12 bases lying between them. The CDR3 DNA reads TGCGCCAGCAGGGCCTTTGGGACCACTGAAGCTTTCTTT. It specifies CASRAFGTTEAFF. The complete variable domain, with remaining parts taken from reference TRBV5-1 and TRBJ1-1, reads KAGVTQTPRYLIKTRGQQVTLSCSPISGHRSVSWYQQTPGQGLQFLFEYFSETQRNKGNFPGRFSGRQFSNSRSEMNVSTLELGDSALYLCASRAFGTTEAFFGQGTRLTVV.

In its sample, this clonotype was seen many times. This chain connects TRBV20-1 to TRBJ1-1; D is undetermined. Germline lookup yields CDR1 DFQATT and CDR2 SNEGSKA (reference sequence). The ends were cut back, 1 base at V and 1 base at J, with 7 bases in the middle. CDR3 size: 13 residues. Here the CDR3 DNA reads TGCAGTGCTAGAGCCGTGAGGAACACTGAAGCTTTCTTT. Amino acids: CSARAVRNTEAFF.

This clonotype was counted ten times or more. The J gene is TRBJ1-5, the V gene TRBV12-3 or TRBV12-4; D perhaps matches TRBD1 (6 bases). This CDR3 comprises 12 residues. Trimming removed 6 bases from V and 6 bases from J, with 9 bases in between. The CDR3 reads CASRQGSQPQHF. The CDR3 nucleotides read TGTGCCAGCAGACAGGGTAGTCAGCCCCAGCATTTT.

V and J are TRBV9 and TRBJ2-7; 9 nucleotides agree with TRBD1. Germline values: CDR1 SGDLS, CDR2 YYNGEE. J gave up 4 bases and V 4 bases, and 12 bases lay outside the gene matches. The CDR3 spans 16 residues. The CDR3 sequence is CASSPSLQGAPYEQYF. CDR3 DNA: TGTGCCAGCAGCCCCTCTCTACAGGGGGCGCCGTACGAGCAGTACTTC.

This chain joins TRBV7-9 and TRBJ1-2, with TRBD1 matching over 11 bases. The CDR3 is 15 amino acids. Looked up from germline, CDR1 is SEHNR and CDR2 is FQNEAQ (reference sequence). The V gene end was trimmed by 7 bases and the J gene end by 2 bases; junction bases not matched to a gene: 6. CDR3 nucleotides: TGTGCCAGCACCCCGGACAGGGGGCTAAACTATGGCTACACCTTC. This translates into CASTPDRGLNYGYTF.

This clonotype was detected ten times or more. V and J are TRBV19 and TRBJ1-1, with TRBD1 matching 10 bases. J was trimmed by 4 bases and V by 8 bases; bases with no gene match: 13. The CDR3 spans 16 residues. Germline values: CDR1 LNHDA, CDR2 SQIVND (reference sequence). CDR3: CASSSGQGPWGTEAFF. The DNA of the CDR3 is TGTGCCAGTTCCTCGGGACAGGGGCCCTGGGGCACTGAAGCTTTCTTT.

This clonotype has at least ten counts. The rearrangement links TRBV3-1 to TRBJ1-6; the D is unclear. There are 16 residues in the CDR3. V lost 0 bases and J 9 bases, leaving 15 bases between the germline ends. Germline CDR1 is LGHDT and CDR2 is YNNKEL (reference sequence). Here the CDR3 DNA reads TGTGCCAGCAGCCAAGAATCACCGGACTTGGGTTCACCCCTCCACTTT. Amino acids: CASSQESPDLGSPLHF. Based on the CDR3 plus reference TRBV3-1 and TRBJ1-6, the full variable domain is DTAVSQTPKYLVTQMGNDKSIKCEQNLGHDTMYWYKQDSKKFLKIMFSYNNKELIINETVPNRFSPKSPDKAHLNLHINSLELGDSAVYFCASSQESPDLGSPLHFGNGTRLTVT.

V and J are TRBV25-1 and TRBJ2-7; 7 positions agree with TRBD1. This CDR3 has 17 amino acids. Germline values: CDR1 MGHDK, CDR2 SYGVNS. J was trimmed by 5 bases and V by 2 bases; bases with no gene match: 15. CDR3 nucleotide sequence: TGTGCCAGCAGTGAAATCGGGACAGTCCCACCCACCCACGAGCAGTACTTC. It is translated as CASSEIGTVPPTHEQYF.

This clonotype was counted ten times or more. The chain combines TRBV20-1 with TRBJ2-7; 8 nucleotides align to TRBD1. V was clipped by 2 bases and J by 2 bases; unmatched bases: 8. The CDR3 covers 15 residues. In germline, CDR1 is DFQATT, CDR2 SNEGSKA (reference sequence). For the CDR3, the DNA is TGCAGTGCTAGAAGGGGGACAGGACCCACCTACGAGCAGTACTTC. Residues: CSARRGTGPTYEQYF.

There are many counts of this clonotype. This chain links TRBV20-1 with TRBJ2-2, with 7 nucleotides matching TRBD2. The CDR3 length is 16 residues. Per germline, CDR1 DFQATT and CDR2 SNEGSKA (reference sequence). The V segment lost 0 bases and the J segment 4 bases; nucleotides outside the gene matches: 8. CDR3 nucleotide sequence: TGCAGTGCTAGAGATATGGGGGGGGATCGCACCGGGGAGCTGTTTTTT. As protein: CSARDMGGDRTGELFF.

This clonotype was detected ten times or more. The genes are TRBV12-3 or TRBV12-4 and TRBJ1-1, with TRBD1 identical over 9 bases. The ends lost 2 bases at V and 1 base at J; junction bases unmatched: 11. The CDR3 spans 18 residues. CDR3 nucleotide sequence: TGTGCCAGCAGTTTATGGGGACAGGGAGGGTGGACGAACACTGAAGCTTTCTTT. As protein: CASSLWGQGGWTNTEAFF.

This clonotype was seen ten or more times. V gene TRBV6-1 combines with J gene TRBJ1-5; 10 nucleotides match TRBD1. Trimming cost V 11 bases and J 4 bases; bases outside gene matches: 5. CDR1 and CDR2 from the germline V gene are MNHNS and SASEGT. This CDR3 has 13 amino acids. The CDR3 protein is CAGGQGGNQPQHF. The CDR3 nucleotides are TGTGCCGGCGGACAGGGGGGAAATCAGCCCCAGCATTTT.

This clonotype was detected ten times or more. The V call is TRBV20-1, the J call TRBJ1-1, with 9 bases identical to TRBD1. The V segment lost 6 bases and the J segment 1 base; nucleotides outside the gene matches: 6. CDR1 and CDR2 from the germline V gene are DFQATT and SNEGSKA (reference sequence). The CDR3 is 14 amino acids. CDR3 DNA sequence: TGCAGTGCAGGACAGGGGCAGGGGAACACTGAAGCTTTCTTT. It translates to CSAGQGQGNTEAFF.

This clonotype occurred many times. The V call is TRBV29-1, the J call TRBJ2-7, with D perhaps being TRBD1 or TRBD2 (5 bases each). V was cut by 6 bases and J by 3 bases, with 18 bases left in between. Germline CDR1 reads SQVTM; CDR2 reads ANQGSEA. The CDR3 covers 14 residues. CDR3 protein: CSVAGTSEDYEQYF. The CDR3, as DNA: TGCAGCGTAGCCGGGACCTCGGAGGACTACGAGCAGTACTTC.

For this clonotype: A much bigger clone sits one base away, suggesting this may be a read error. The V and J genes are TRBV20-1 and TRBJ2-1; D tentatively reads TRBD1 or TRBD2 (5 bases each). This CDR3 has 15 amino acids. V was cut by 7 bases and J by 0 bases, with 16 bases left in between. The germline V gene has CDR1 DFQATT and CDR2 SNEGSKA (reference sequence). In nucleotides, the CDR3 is TGCAGTGTTACCCTCGAGGGGAGCTCCTACAATGAGCAGTTCTTC. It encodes CSVTLEGSSYNEQFF.

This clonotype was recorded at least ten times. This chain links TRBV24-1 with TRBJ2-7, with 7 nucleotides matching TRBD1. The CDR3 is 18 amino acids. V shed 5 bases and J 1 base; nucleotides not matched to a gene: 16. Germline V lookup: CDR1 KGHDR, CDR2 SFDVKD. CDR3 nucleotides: TGTGCCACCAGTGGCCCACCCTACCGGGACAGAGAATCCTACGAGCAGTACTTC. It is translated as CATSGPPYRDRESYEQYF.

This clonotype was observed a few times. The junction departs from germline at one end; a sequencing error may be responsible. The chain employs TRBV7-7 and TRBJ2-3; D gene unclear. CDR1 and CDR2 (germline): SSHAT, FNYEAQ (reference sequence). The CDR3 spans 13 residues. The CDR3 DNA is TGTGCTAGCAGCTTAGACTCAGGTAGAACGCAGTATTTT. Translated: CASSLDSGRTQYF.

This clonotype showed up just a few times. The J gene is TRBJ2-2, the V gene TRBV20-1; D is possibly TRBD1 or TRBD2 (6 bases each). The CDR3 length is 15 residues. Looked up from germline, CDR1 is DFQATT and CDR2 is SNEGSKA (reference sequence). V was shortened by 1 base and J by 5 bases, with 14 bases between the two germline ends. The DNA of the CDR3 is TGCAGTGCTAGAGGTGGGGGGCCTGGGACCGGGGAGCTGTTTTTT. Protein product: CSARGGGPGTGELFF.